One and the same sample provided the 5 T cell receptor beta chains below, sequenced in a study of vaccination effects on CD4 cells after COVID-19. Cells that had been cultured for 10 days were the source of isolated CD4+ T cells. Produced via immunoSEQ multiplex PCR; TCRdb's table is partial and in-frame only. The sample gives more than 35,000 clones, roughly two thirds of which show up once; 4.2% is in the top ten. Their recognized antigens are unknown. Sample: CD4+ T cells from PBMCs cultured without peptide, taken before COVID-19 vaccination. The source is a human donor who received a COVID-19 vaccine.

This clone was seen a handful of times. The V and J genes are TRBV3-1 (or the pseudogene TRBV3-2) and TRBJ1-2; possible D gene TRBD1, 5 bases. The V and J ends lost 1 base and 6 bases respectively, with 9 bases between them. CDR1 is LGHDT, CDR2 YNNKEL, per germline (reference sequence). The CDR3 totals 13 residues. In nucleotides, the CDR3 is TGTGCCAGCAGCCAAGGCAGGGACCATGGCTACACCTTC. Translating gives CASSQGRDHGYTF.

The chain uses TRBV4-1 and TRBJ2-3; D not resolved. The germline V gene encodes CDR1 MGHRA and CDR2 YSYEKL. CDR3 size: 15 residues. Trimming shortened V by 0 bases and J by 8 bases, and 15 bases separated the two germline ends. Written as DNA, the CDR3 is TGCGCCAGCAGCCAAGATGGCACAGCTCTTCGTACGCAGTATTTT. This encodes CASSQDGTALRTQYF.

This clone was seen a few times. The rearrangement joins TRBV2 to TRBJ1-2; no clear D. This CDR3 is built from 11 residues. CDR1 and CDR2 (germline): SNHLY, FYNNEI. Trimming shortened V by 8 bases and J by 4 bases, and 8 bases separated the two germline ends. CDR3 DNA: TGTGCCAGCCTGGAGTCCTATGGCTACACCTTC. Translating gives CASLESYGYTF.

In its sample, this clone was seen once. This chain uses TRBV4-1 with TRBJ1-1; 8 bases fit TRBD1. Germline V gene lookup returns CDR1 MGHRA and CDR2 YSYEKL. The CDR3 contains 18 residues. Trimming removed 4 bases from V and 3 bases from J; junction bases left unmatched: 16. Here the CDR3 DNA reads TGCGCCAGCAGCCCTATAGACAGGGGTTCTATGAAAGACACTGAAGCTTTCTTT. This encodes CASSPIDRGSMKDTEAFF.

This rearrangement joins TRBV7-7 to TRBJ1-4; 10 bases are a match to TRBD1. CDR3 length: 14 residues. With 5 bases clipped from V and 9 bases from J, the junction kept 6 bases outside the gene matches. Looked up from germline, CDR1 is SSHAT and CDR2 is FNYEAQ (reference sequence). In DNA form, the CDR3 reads TGTGCCAGCAGCCCCGGGACAGGGGCCCAAAAACTGTTTTTT. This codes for CASSPGTGAQKLFF.